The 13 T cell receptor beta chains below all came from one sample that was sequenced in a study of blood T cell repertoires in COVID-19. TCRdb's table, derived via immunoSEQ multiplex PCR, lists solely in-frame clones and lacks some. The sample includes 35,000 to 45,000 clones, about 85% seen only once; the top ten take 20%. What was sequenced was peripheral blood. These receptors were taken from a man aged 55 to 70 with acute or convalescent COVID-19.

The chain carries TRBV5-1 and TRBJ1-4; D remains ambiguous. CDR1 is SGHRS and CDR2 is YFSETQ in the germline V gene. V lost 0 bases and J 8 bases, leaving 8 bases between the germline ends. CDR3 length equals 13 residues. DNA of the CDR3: TGCGCCAGCAGCTTGGGAACGCGCGAAAAACTGTTTTTT. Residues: CASSLGTREKLFF.

CDR3 amino acids: CASSPSPGGEQYF. CDR3 nucleotides: TGTGCCAGCTCACCGTCCCCGGGAGGGGAGCAGTACTTC. This chain connects TRBV18 to TRBJ2-7, with TRBD2 matching over 8 bases. CDR3 length: 13 amino acids. In germline, CDR1 is KGHSH, CDR2 LQKENI. V lost 3 bases to trimming and J lost 7 bases; unmatched junction nucleotides: 5.

CDR3 DNA sequence: TGCAGTGCTAGTGAACAGGGGATCGGGGAGCTGTTTTTT. It is translated as CSASEQGIGELFF. The rearrangement uses TRBV20-1 and TRBJ2-2; 7 nucleotides align to TRBD1. The CDR3 contains 13 residues. The germline CDR1 and CDR2 sequences are DFQATT and SNEGSKA (reference sequence). The V gene end was trimmed by 3 bases and the J gene end by 7 bases; junction bases not matched to a gene: 5.

The CDR3: CASSIILTGELFF. DNA for the CDR3: TGTGCCAGTAGTATAATACTTACCGGGGAGCTGTTTTTT. The J gene is TRBJ2-2, the V gene TRBV19; no reliable D call. Trimming stripped 2 bases from V and 5 bases from J, with 6 bases between. The CDR3 covers 13 residues. The germline V gene encodes CDR1 LNHDA and CDR2 SQIVND (reference sequence).

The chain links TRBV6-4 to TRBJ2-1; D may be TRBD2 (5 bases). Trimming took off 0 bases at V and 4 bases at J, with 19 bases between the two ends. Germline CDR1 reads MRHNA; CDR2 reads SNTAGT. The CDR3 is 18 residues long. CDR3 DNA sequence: TGTGCCAGCAGTGACTCGGCCGGGGAGCGGAGACGTTACAATGAGCAGTTCTTC. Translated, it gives CASSDSAGERRRYNEQFF.

CDR3: CASSQGPGGAFF. The CDR3 DNA sequence: TGTGCCAGCAGCCAAGGCCCGGGAGGAGCTTTCTTT. The chain links TRBV3-1 (or the pseudogene TRBV3-2) to TRBJ1-1; the D is unclear. The CDR3 is made up of 12 amino acids. The germline V gene has CDR1 LGHDT and CDR2 YNNKEL (reference sequence). Trimming stripped 1 base from V and 10 bases from J, with 10 bases between.

CDR3 nucleotide sequence: TGTGCCAGCAGTGAAGGGGGCGGGACAGGGGCGGCCGAGCAGTACTTC. It yields the protein CASSEGGGTGAAEQYF. V usage is TRBV25-1 and J usage is TRBJ2-7; 10 bases fit TRBD1. The germline gives CDR1 MGHDK, CDR2 SYGVNS. V trimming: 2 bases; J trimming: 6 bases; junction bases outside the gene matches: 10. CDR3 size: 16 residues.

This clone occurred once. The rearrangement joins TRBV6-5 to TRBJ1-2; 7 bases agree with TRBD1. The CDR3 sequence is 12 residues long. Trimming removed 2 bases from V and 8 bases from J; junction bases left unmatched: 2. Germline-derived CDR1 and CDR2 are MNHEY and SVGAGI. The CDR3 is CASSYRGLGYTF. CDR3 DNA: TGTGCCAGCAGTTACAGGGGGCTCGGCTACACCTTC.

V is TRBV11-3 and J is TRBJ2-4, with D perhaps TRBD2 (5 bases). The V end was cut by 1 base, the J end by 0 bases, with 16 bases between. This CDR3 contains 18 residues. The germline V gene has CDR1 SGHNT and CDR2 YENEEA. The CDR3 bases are TGTGCCAGCAGCTTAGGTGTGACTACCCAACTAGCCAAAAACATTCAGTACTTC. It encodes CASSLGVTTQLAKNIQYF.

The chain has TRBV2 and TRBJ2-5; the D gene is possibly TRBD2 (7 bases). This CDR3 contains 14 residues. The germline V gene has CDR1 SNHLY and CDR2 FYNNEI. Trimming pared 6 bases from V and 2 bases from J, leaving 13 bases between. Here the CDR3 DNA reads TGTGCCAGCAGCGAACAGGGAGGGCAAGAGACCCAGTACTTC. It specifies CASSEQGGQETQYF.

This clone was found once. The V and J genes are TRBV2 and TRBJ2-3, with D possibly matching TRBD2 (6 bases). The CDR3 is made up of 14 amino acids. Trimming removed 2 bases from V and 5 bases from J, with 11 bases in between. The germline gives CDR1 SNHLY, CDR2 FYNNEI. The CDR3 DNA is TGTGCCAGCAGTGAATTAATGGGGGGAGATACGCAGTATTTT. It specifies CASSELMGGDTQYF.

The CDR3 here is CASSLTWGAGELFF. In DNA, the CDR3 is TGTGCCAGCAGCTTAACGTGGGGGGCCGGGGAGCTGTTTTTT. This sequence joins TRBV7-2 and TRBJ2-2; D may be TRBD2 (6 bases). The CDR3 runs 14 residues. The V gene's germline CDR1 is SGHTA and CDR2 FQGNSA. V was cut by 2 bases and J by 6 bases, with 10 bases left in between.

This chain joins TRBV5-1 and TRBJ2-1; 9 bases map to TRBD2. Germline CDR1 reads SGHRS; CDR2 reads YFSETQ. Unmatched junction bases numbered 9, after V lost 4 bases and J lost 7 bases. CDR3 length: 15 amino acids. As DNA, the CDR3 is TGCGCCAGCAGCCCCGGGGTAGCGGGAGAGAATGAGCAGTTCTTC. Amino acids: CASSPGVAGENEQFF.